Below, 15 T cell receptor beta chains from the same sample are listed, as sequenced in a study of cytomegalovirus exposure and HLA in healthy donors. Clones were sequenced by immunoSEQ multiplex PCR, and TCRdb holds only the in-frame ones, with some missing. Of approximately 49,000 clones in the sample, roughly nine tenths were seen once. The sequenced sample was PBMCs. These receptors all stem from a man between 18 and 29 years old in good health and CMV-seronegative.

This rearrangement joins TRBV2 to TRBJ1-5, with TRBD1 matching over 8 bases. Germline V gives CDR1 SNHLY, CDR2 FYNNEI. Germline trimming cut 1 base from V and 7 bases from J; bases unmatched to any gene: 6. CDR3 length: 15 amino acids. Written as DNA, the CDR3 is TGTGCCAGCAGTGAAGGGAGGACAGGGAGACAGCCCCAGCATTTT. It yields the protein CASSEGRTGRQPQHF. Supplemented by reference TRBV2 and TRBJ1-5, the full variable domain reads EPEVTQTPSHQVTQMGQEVILRCVPISNHLYFYWYRQILGQKVEFLVSFYNNEISEKSEIFDDQFSVERPDGSNFTLKIRSTKLEDSAMYFCASSEGRTGRQPQHFGDGTRLSIL.

CDR3 nucleotide sequence: TGCGCCAGCAGCTTTAATGGCGGGGCTAACACCGGGGAGCTGTTTTTT. This codes for CASSFNGGANTGELFF. The chain combines TRBV5-1 with TRBJ2-2; D might be TRBD2 (6 bases). Per germline, CDR1 SGHRS and CDR2 YFSETQ. This CDR3 contains 16 residues. V shed 2 bases and J shed 2 bases, with 13 bases lying between them.

This clone has more than one count but fewer than ten. This sample includes further DNA sequences coding for the same CDR3. The rearrangement joins TRBV11-2 to TRBJ2-1; 9 bases fit TRBD2. V lost 5 bases to trimming and J lost 1 base; unmatched junction nucleotides: 3. CDR1 is SGHAT, CDR2 FQNNGV, per germline. The CDR3 has 15 residues. CDR3 protein: CASSLAGSSYNEQFF. The CDR3 DNA reads as TGTGCCAGCAGCCTAGCGGGAAGTTCCTACAATGAGCAGTTCTTC.

The chain combines TRBV28 with TRBJ2-5, with D possibly being TRBD1 (6 bases). V lost 3 bases, J lost 5 bases, and 13 bases lay in between. The CDR3 consists of 14 residues. The V gene's germline CDR1 is MDHEN and CDR2 SYDVKM. The CDR3 protein is CASSFVYRAETQYF. The CDR3 DNA sequence: TGTGCCAGCAGTTTTGTATACAGGGCTGAGACCCAGTACTTC.

V and J are TRBV7-6 and TRBJ1-4; D gene unclear. The germline V and J ends were trimmed by 2 bases and 7 bases, with 5 bases remaining between them. The germline V gene encodes CDR1 SGHVS and CDR2 FNYEAQ. This CDR3 comprises 12 residues. The CDR3 region is CASSLRGEKLFF. The CDR3 DNA reads TGTGCCAGCAGCTTAAGAGGTGAAAAACTGTTTTTT.

This chain uses TRBV11-1 with TRBJ2-7; D remains ambiguous. CDR3 length: 15 amino acids. Trimming took 6 bases from V and 5 from J, leaving 20 bases between them. In germline, CDR1 is SGHAT, CDR2 FQDESV (reference sequence). The CDR3 loop reads CASSFSRESVHEQYF. The CDR3 DNA reads as TGTGCCAGCAGTTTTAGTAGAGAATCCGTCCACGAGCAGTACTTC.

J is TRBJ1-2 and V is TRBV30; D gene ambiguous. The CDR3 contains 16 residues. The V and J ends lost 2 bases and 1 base respectively, with 17 bases between them. The germline CDR1 and CDR2 sequences are GTSNPN and SVGIG (reference sequence). The chain's CDR3 is CAWSQSLEFINYGYTF. DNA of the CDR3: TGTGCCTGGAGTCAGTCTCTAGAATTTATTAACTATGGCTACACCTTC.

This chain links TRBV4-2 with TRBJ2-3; 9 bases line up with TRBD2. The germline gives CDR1 LGHNA, CDR2 YNFKEQ. The CDR3 contains 17 residues. Trimming took 0 bases from V and 6 from J; bases not matched to a gene: 10. Here the CDR3 reads CASSQDNPSGKADTQYF. The CDR3 DNA follows: TGTGCCAGCAGCCAAGATAACCCTAGCGGGAAAGCGGATACGCAGTATTTT.

The genes are TRBV6-1 and TRBJ2-5, with 8 nucleotides matching TRBD1. Germline CDR1 reads MNHNS; CDR2 reads SASEGT. Trimming took 5 bases from V and 2 from J; bases not matched to a gene: 7. The CDR3 is 15 amino acids. The CDR3 DNA is TGTGCCAGCAGTTCGGCAGGGGGCATTCAAGAGACCCAGTACTTC. Its protein is CASSSAGGIQETQYF.

This clone was counted only a few times. The V and J genes are TRBV4-1 and TRBJ1-1, with D tentatively TRBD1 (6 bases). Trimming pared 6 bases from V and 1 base from J, leaving 12 bases between. This CDR3 contains 14 residues. Looked up from germline, CDR1 is MGHRA and CDR2 is YSYEKL. The CDR3 nucleotides read TGCGCCAGCAGGGGTGGACAGTGGAACACTGAAGCTTTCTTT. The encoded protein is CASRGGQWNTEAFF.

The rearrangement uses TRBV7-6 and TRBJ2-3, with D perhaps matching TRBD2 (6 bases). Germline CDR1 SGHVS, CDR2 FNYEAQ. Trimming pared 7 bases from V and 0 bases from J, leaving 14 bases between. The CDR3 sequence is 15 residues long. CDR3 region: CASKRVAASTDTQYF. As DNA, the CDR3 is TGTGCCAGCAAGCGAGTAGCGGCTAGCACAGATACGCAGTATTTT. Full variable domain (remainder filled in from reference TRBV7-6 and TRBJ2-3): GAGVSQSPRYKVTKRGQDVALRCDPISGHVSLYWYRQALGQGPEFLTYFNYEAQQDKSGLPNDRFSAERPEGSISTLTIQRTEQRDSAMYRCASKRVAASTDTQYFGPGTRLTVL.

The rearrangement joins TRBV4-1 to TRBJ1-5; possible D gene TRBD1, 5 bases. V was cut by 4 bases and J by 6 bases, with 16 bases left in between. Per germline, CDR1 MGHRA and CDR2 YSYEKL. The CDR3 sequence is 15 residues long. The CDR3 nucleotides are TGCGCCAGCAGCCCGGTTGGGGGGTTGGGTCAGCCCCAGCATTTT. Translated, it gives CASSPVGGLGQPQHF.

In regard to this clone: The junction and the germline gene differ at one end; a read error may be behind it. At the DNA level, this CDR3 is encoded by other sequences in the same sample as well. The chain joins TRBV7-3 to TRBJ2-7, with 11 nucleotides matching TRBD2. In germline, CDR1 is SGHTA, CDR2 FQGTGA. The CDR3 runs to 14 residues. The CDR3 nucleotides are TGCGCCAGCAGTGTAGCGGGAGGGCCTCACGAGCAGTACTTC. Amino acids: CASSVAGGPHEQYF.

The gene calls are TRBV20-1 and TRBJ1-2; D is possibly TRBD1 (5 bases). The V gene lost 6 bases and the J gene lost 12 bases, with 17 bases spanning the gap. The CDR3 is 11 amino acids. Germline V gene sequence: CDR1 DFQATT, CDR2 SNEGSKA (reference sequence). CDR3 bases: TGCAGTGCCAGGCGGGACTACCGTAACACCTTC. Protein product: CSARRDYRNTF.

The V and J genes are TRBV11-3 and TRBJ2-1; weak D call: TRBD2 (6 bases). Germline CDR1 SGHNT, CDR2 YENEEA. The CDR3 covers 14 residues. Trimming removed 1 base at V and 6 bases at J, with 10 bases between. The CDR3 here is CASSLGDSGNEQFF. The CDR3 region has the DNA TGTGCCAGCAGCTTAGGGGACTCAGGCAATGAGCAGTTCTTC.